The rows below give T cell receptor beta chains drawn from one sample of a study of CD8+CD57+ T cells in acquired aplastic anemia. One entry per CDR3 protein results from TCRdb running MiXCR on the reads. The sample lists around 150,000 distinct CDR3 sequences; 45% to 55% were seen once. The sample was sorted CD4+, CD8+, or CD8+CD57+ T cells (not recorded which) from PBMCs. The receptors derive from a human donor with aplastic anemia. Each CDR3 is given with its conserved first and last residue. D genes are given only for firm matches. Clone size is given for some rows only: seen once, a few or many times, or a class if the clone is expanded.

CDR3 DNA,CDR3 protein,J gene,V gene,D gene,clone size
TGTGCTAGTGGTTTGGAGATAACTCGGGGCAGGGCAGACGAGCAGTACTTC,CASGLEITRGRADEQYF,TRBJ2-7,TRBV12-5,NA,many
TGTGCCAGCAGGGTTAGCGGGATTAGCTCCTACAATGAGCAGTTCTTC,CASRVSGISSYNEQFF,TRBJ2-1,TRBV4-2,TRBD2,NA
TGTGCCAGCAGTCCCCCGAGCGGGAGGGCCTACAATGAGCAGTTCTTC,CASSPPSGRAYNEQFF,TRBJ2-1,TRBV27,TRBD2,few
TGTGCCAGCAGCTCCAAGGAGGGCCGCCCACTGGGTACGCAGTATTTT,CASSSKEGRPLGTQYF,TRBJ2-3,TRBV9,NA,NA
TGTGCCAGCAGCTTATCCGGAGGCGAGCAGTACTTC,CASSLSGGEQYF,TRBJ2-7,TRBV11-2,NA,many
TGTGCCAGCAGCGCTGCTAGCGGGAGAGCCGGCGATGAGCAGTTCTTC,CASSAASGRAGDEQFF,TRBJ2-1,TRBV9,TRBD2,many
TGTGCCAGCAGCGTAGAAGGGGGGGAGCTGTTTTTT,CASSVEGGELFF,TRBJ2-2,TRBV9,NA,many
TGTGCCAGCAACCCGACAGGGCCTTATGGCTACACCTTC,CASNPTGPYGYTF,TRBJ1-2,TRBV2,TRBD1,NA
TGTGCCAGCCGAGAGGGCGGGGAGCTGTTTTTT,CASREGGELFF,TRBJ2-2,TRBV2,NA,few
TGTGCCATCAGTGAGTTCGCCGGACGGTCACCCCTCCACTTT,CAISEFAGRSPLHF,TRBJ1-6,TRBV10-3,NA,few
TGTGCCAGTAGTGTCGGGGTGGCAGCCTATGGCTACACCTTC,CASSVGVAAYGYTF,TRBJ1-2,TRBV19,NA,many
TGTGCCACCAGTGATCTGACTAGCGGGAGGACTAGCACAGATACGCAGTATTTT,CATSDLTSGRTSTDTQYF,TRBJ2-3,TRBV24-1,TRBD2,few
TGTGCCAGCATCCCGGACAGGGTCAACACTGAAGCTTTCTTT,CASIPDRVNTEAFF,TRBJ1-1,TRBV7-8,TRBD1,NA
TGTGCCAGTAGTGCCTGGGGCAGGGGGTCCTACGAGCAGTACTTC,CASSAWGRGSYEQYF,TRBJ2-7,TRBV19,TRBD1,many
TGTGCCAGCAGCTCCTTAGAGGGCGGGCAGTTCTTC,CASSSLEGGQFF,TRBJ2-1,TRBV11-2,NA,many
TGTGCCAGCAGCACACGGACAAGAGCGAACACTGAAGCTTTCTTT,CASSTRTRANTEAFF,TRBJ1-1,TRBV7-9,NA,few
TGTGCCATCAGGACTTGGACAGGGGTAGGTGGAAACACCTTC,CAIRTWTGVGGNTF,TRBJ1-2,TRBV10-3,TRBD1,NA
TGTGCCACCAGTGGCGGACAGGGGGCTTATGATGAGCAGTTCTTC,CATSGGQGAYDEQFF,TRBJ2-1,TRBV24-1,TRBD1,NA
TGTGCCAGCAGCCTCCGACTAGCTGTCCAAGAGACCCAGTACTTC,CASSLRLAVQETQYF,TRBJ2-5,TRBV7-6,TRBD2,NA
TGTGCCATCAGGGACAGGTACAATCAGCCCCAGCATTTT,CAIRDRYNQPQHF,TRBJ1-5,TRBV10-3,TRBD1,NA
TGTGCCAGCAGCGGTAGGGTGGGCACTGAAGCTTTCTTT,CASSGRVGTEAFF,TRBJ1-1,TRBV7-2,NA,NA
TGTGCCAGCAGCCCAATAGCGGGGAACACAGATACGCAGTATTTT,CASSPIAGNTDTQYF,TRBJ2-3,TRBV7-9,TRBD2,many
TGCGCCAGCAGCCCGGCGGGGGAAAGGGATGAGCAGTTCTTC,CASSPAGERDEQFF,TRBJ2-1,TRBV9,TRBD2,NA
TGCAGCGTTGGGGTGAACACTGAAGCTTTCTTT,CSVGVNTEAFF,TRBJ1-1,TRBV29-1,NA,NA
TGTGCCAGCAGCTTATCCCCGTCGTTAGGGGACGAGCAGTACTTC,CASSLSPSLGDEQYF,TRBJ2-7,TRBV5-6,NA,NA
TGTGCCACCAACGACAGGTTCTCACCCCTCCACTTT,CATNDRFSPLHF,TRBJ1-6,TRBV11-2,NA,NA
TGTGCCATCAGTGGGGGACAGACTAACTATGGCTACACCTTC,CAISGGQTNYGYTF,TRBJ1-2,TRBV10-3,TRBD1,NA
TGTGCCACCGAATCCGGGGGGGTCGAGCAGTACTTC,CATESGGVEQYF,TRBJ2-7,TRBV24-1,TRBD2,NA
TGTGCCACCAGTGAGTTTCCAGGACTGGGAGGTACGCAGTATTTT,CATSEFPGLGGTQYF,TRBJ2-3,TRBV24-1,NA,NA
TGTGCCAGCAGCCAAACGGGGCTAGCGGGGGGGCCGCAGTACTTC,CASSQTGLAGGPQYF,TRBJ2-7,TRBV3-1,TRBD2,NA
TGTGCCAGCAGACCGACTACCTCCAGAGATACGCAGTATTTT,CASRPTTSRDTQYF,TRBJ2-3,TRBV27,NA,NA
TGTGCCAGCGGCCGGACAGGGAACGGATCTGGGGCCAACGTCCTGACTTTC,CASGRTGNGSGANVLTF,TRBJ2-6,TRBV7-6,TRBD1,NA
TGTGCCAGTAGTCAACCAGGGGAGTTGACCTACGAGCAGTACTTC,CASSQPGELTYEQYF,TRBJ2-7,TRBV19,NA,NA
TGCAGTGCTAGGGCCCATGAGGACGGGCCCTACGAGCAGTACTTC,CSARAHEDGPYEQYF,TRBJ2-7,TRBV20-1,NA,many
TGTGCTAGCAGCTTAGCTAAACAAGAGACCCAGTACTTC,CASSLAKQETQYF,TRBJ2-5,TRBV7-7,NA,NA
TGTGCCAGCAGCTCCCAGGCGGCAGCAGGGGCCAACGTCCTGACTTTC,CASSSQAAAGANVLTF,TRBJ2-6,TRBV11-3,NA,many
TGTGCCAGCAGCTTGGCCAGGCAAGAGACCCAGTACTTC,CASSLARQETQYF,TRBJ2-5,TRBV5-6,NA,NA
TGTGCCATCAGTGAGCGGGTAGGGGGCCAATCTAACTATGGCTACACCTTC,CAISERVGGQSNYGYTF,TRBJ1-2,TRBV10-3,TRBD1,many
TGTGCCAGCAGCTTAGTAGCGGGGCCCTCCTACGAGCAGTACTTC,CASSLVAGPSYEQYF,TRBJ2-7,TRBV7-3,TRBD2,NA
TGTGCCAGCAGTGAATATATCTTCGGGGAGAGGGGGCGCTGGGAGCAGTACTTC,CASSEYIFGERGRWEQYF,TRBJ2-7,TRBV25-1,TRBD1,NA
TGTGCCACCAGTGCCGAAGGGAGCTCCTACGAGCAGTACTTC,CATSAEGSSYEQYF,TRBJ2-7,TRBV24-1,NA,many
TGTGCCAGCAGCTTGGGACAGGGGGGTACACGGGCAGATACGCAGTATTTT,CASSLGQGGTRADTQYF,TRBJ2-3,TRBV5-6,TRBD1,NA
TGTGCCAGCAGCTTAGGGCGGGACTATAATTCACCCCTCCACTTT,CASSLGRDYNSPLHF,TRBJ1-6,TRBV7-3,NA,NA
TGTGCCATCAGAACGGAGGCCGGAAACACCATATATTTT,CAIRTEAGNTIYF,TRBJ1-3,TRBV10-3,NA,NA
TGTGCCACCAGTGATTTTGGGGCGTCCCAAGAGACCCAGTACTTC,CATSDFGASQETQYF,TRBJ2-5,TRBV24-1,NA,NA
TGTGCCAGCAGTCCTTGGACAGGAGAGACCCAGTACTTC,CASSPWTGETQYF,TRBJ2-5,TRBV6-6,TRBD1,NA